This T cell receptor (beta chain) is from a study of spatial heterogeneity in lung cancer. About the research overall: Raw-read counts averaged over ten per unique TCR and UMI combination.

The CDR3 is 12 amino acids. Trimming shortened V by 4 bases and J by 16 bases, and 17 bases separated the two germline ends. Germline values: CDR1 SGHTA, CDR2 FQGNSA. Indicated time point: sample taken at primary tumor resection. No cells were sorted before sequencing. The whole RNA sequenced was extracted from tumor, nontumor lung or frozen PBMC. The donor group consisted of approximately 77 patients who had untreated, early-stage non-small cell lung cancer. From the 5' RACE reads, TCRdb called clonotypes with MiXCR, one entry per CDR3 protein. The table records tens of thousands of distinct CDR3 sequences, approximately 12% of them present only once.

The rearrangement uses TRBV7-2 and TRBJ2-4, with D perhaps matching TRBD2 (5 bases). This specimen was PBMCs, taken at surgery. The TCR sequence derives from a male donor with early-stage non-small cell lung cancer. This CDR3 reads CASSSRGLARYF. In DNA form, the CDR3 reads TGTGCCAGCAGCTCCCGGGGTCTAGCTCGATACTTC.